This entry describes one T cell receptor beta chain. The data originate from a study of blood T cell repertoires in COVID-19. Whole-study context: Researchers got acute and convalescent COVID-19 samples from the United States, Italy and Spain. PBMCs, B-cell-depleted T cells, or T cells were the source of the cDNA or gDNA that made up the material.

Per the study methods: Quantification of nucleated cells was approximated via reference gene primer amplification. Produced via immunoSEQ multiplex PCR; TCRdb's table is partial and in-frame only. V, J and clone size derive from that table, while D and trimming were established from the DNA sequence. The sample carries 80,000 to 100,000 clones, about 86% recorded once. The CDR3 has 15 amino acids. V lost 5 bases, J lost 6 bases, and 7 bases stayed unmatched. Looked up from germline, CDR1 is SGHVT and CDR2 is SQSDAQ. The chain employs TRBV7-4 and TRBJ2-1; 10 nucleotides align to TRBD2. The receptor was derived from a woman of 80 years or more in a cohort sampled during active or convalescent COVID-19. Sequenced sample: peripheral blood. The CDR3 reads CASSRPGLAFNEQFF. The CDR3 nucleotides read TGTGCCAGCAGCCGTCCGGGACTAGCGTTCAATGAGCAGTTCTTC.